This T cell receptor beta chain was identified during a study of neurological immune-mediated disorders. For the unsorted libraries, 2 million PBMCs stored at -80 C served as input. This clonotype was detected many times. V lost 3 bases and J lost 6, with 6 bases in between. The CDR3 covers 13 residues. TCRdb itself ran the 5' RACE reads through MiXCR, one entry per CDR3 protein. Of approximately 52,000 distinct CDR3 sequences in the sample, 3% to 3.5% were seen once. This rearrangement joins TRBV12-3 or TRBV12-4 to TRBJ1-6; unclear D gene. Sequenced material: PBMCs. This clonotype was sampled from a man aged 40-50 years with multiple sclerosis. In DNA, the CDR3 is TGTGCCAGCAGTTTCGCAGTTAATTCACCCCTCCACTTT. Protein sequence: CASSFAVNSPLHF.